The entry that follows covers one T cell receptor (beta chain) sequence. Its target is not known. Germline-derived CDR1 and CDR2 are SGHDT and YYEEEE. The CDR3 runs 17 residues. The V end lost 0 bases, the J end lost 2 bases, and 17 bases lay between the germline ends. With 60 Vbeta and 13 Jbeta primers, the PCR was carried out. Measured with immunoSEQ multiplex PCR; TCRdb has only the in-frame clones, and not every one. The data contain tens of thousands of clones, about 73% of them singletons. These data belong to a study of cytomegalovirus exposure and HLA in healthy donors. Study conclusions and caveats: Most of the TCR beta V segments (in an earlier analysis) were productive either about 87% or about 30% of the time. The authors assumed roughly uniform sequencing depth across donors for presence/absence analyses.

The chain recombines TRBV5-6 with TRBJ1-2; D possibly corresponds to TRBD1 (5 bases). Sequencing was done on a sample of PBMCs. The clonotype was recovered from a woman in her thirties or forties in good health and CMV-seropositive. The chain's CDR3 is CASSLGASPGWNYGYTF. In nucleotides, the CDR3 is TGTGCCAGCAGCTTGGGGGCCTCGCCAGGGTGGAACTATGGCTACACCTTC.